This T cell receptor (beta chain) was sequenced in a study of shared clonotypes between healthy human individuals (TCRdb year 2020). With respect to the entire study: A couple of women and a few men aged 18 to 49 years were included in the cohort. For each donor, CD4 naive and CD4 memory were each run on three plates, CD8 naive on two plates, and CD8 memory on one plate. Leukapheresis yielded between about 0.9 and 10 billion PBMCs per donor. To increase sequencing depth and limit assay-specific biases, different laboratories used diverse techniques to prepare libraries and sequence TCR repertoires. To estimate repertoire size and how much clonotype sharing occurs between individuals, the study deeply sequenced the blood TCR repertoires of five healthy adults.

TCR CDR3 regions were amplified from genomic DNA by multiplex PCR using the deep immunoSEQ assay. Extracted genomic DNA from each cell subset was distributed evenly across all wells of several immunoSEQ 96-well plates, and each plate was treated as a replicate. For sorted subsets, approximately 190 ng of genomic DNA, equivalent to 30,000 or so T cell genomes, went into each replicate PCR. The purified libraries were quantified using a Qubit 3.0 fluorometer, sized with a Bioanalyzer 2100, and then quantified again using the KAPA Library Quantification kit. Each immunoSEQ 96-well plate was sequenced on its own single-read 150-cycle Illumina NextSeq 550 flow cell. In the original analysis: Because the immunoSEQ output held only junctional sequences and lacked quality scores, the filtering could not match the filtering applied to full-length reads. Sequences were annotated with PyIR, a Python wrapper for IgBLAST v1.9, and V/J genes and CDR3 were assigned using IMGT germline references. Reads with weak V/J assignments (E-value above 1e-6), missing CDR3, stop codons, out-of-frame junctions, or ambiguous translated residues were removed. A V3J clonotype was defined by an identical inferred V gene, J gene, and CDR3 amino acid sequence. Percentage overlap between repertoires was calculated by dividing the number of shared unique clonotypes by the size of the smaller repertoire. Repertoire richness was assessed with RTK rarefaction, the Chao1 estimator, and Recon v2.1 estimates of unobserved clonotypes. Generation probabilities for all TCRbeta clonotypes obtained by the gDNA method from several donors were computed using OLGA. TCRdb took over this immuneACCESS table, retaining in-frame rearrangements with V and J assigned. Such tables are incomplete; in checked studies, under half of the missing clones stem from an unresolved V gene, and the remainder is unexplained. V, J and clone size were drawn from that table, and D and trimming were deduced from the DNA. A total of around 600,000 clones appear in this sample, about 95% of them only once. The ten top clones hold around 0.12% of the sample.

General findings and caveats noted by the study authors: Sharing across several donors was observed for approximately 5% of naive CD4, under 4% of naive CD8, 2% to 2.5% of memory CD4, and 0.4% of memory CD8 clonotypes. Because the study included a small number of donors, the genetic and exposure-history diversity represented was limited. Compared with non-shared clonotypes, the clonotypes found in all four sorted-subset donors had higher generation probabilities. Larger estimated clonotype richness was generally found for naive subsets than for memory subsets. Rarefaction of sorted-subset datasets indicated incomplete sequencing despite the large sequencing depth. Based on pairwise subsampling, the degree of clonotype sharing among donors was expected to be affected by sequencing depth. Only blood was sampled, and tissue TCR repertoires likely differ from those in blood.

Concerning this clone: Which antigen it targets is not known. It has no much larger one-base neighbor in the sample; base qualities were not kept.

CD8 naive samples were CD45RO-negative cells positively selected for CCR7, giving a CD45RA+CCR7+ population that excluded TemRA cells. The donors were healthy, HIV-negative adults who had no recently reported acute infections or vaccinations. Every donor was a Caucasian adult living in Nashville, Tennessee, USA. Blood was collected by leukapheresis, and PBMCs were isolated by Ficoll-Histopaque density gradient centrifugation and then cryopreserved in liquid nitrogen vapor phase. Analytical flow cytometry was used to check the purity and quantity of each magnetically sorted T cell population. Genomic DNA was isolated from every sorted fraction and measured by UV absorbance on a Nanodrop 2000c. The sample comprised naive CD8+ T cells sorted from blood. This specimen's cell subset or site label, per the study, means: CD45RA+CCR7+. The receptor's source is a woman in her 30s in good health.

The CDR3 region: CASSTSGQGNQPQHF. The nucleotides are TGTGCCAGCAGTACCTCGGGACAGGGGAATCAGCCCCAGCATTTT. Rearrangement joined TRBV28 to TRBJ1-5, and 10 bases in between align with TRBD1. Taken from cysteine to phenylalanine, the CDR3 has 15 residues. The DNA shown is the 45-base CDR3, in frame from base 1. Trimming takes 5 bases off V and 4 bases off J; junction bases not matched to a gene: 5. For CDR1 and CDR2, the germline V gene lists MDHEN and SYDVKM.